Listed below are T cell receptor beta chains from one sample, sequenced in a study of cytomegalovirus exposure and HLA in healthy donors. Method: immunoSEQ multiplex PCR; TCRdb's copy keeps in-frame clones and lacks some. The repertoire shows 65,000 to 80,000 clones; the top ten hold roughly 8%. Sequencing input: PBMCs. All receptors come from a female donor in good health and CMV-seropositive. Both conserved end residues are part of each CDR3. The D gene is left open where the match is weak.

-	TRBV6-1	TRBJ2-7	CASRGTGTPYEQYF	TGTGCCAGCAGGGGTACAGGGACCCCCTACGAGCAGTACTTC
-	TRBV5-1	TRBJ2-3	CASSFSGVAKDTQYF	TGCGCCAGCAGCTTTTCCGGGGTCGCGAAGGATACGCAGTATTTT
TRBD1	TRBV5-1	TRBJ2-1	CASSLVATGDNEQFF	TGCGCCAGCAGCTTGGTAGCGACAGGGGACAATGAGCAGTTCTTC
-	TRBV7-2	TRBJ1-5	CASSLRGGRGNQPQHF	TGTGCCAGCAGCTTAAGGGGGGGCCGAGGCAATCAGCCCCAGCATTTT
TRBD2	TRBV9	TRBJ2-5	CASSAAGGLETQYF	TGTGCCAGCAGCGCAGCGGGGGGTCTGGAGACCCAGTACTTC
-	TRBV21-1	TRBJ1-4	CASSRTGVYPNEKLFF	TGTGCCAGCAGCCGGACAGGGGTTTATCCTAATGAAAAACTGTTTTTT
TRBD1	TRBV7-9	TRBJ2-7	CASSLNRDRNILYEQYF	TGTGCCAGCAGCTTAAACCGGGACAGGAACATTCTCTACGAGCAGTACTTC
-	TRBV28	TRBJ2-1	CASSSLTYNEQFF	TGTGCCAGCAGTTCACTGACCTACAATGAGCAGTTCTTC
TRBD2	TRBV7-2	TRBJ2-3	CASSGGLAGGTDTQYF	TGTGCCAGCAGCGGGGGACTAGCGGGTGGCACAGATACGCAGTATTTT
TRBD1	TRBV7-2	TRBJ1-5	CASSSPTGTGGGQPQHF	TGTGCCAGCAGCTCGCCCACCGGGACAGGGGGAGGCCAGCCCCAGCATTTT
TRBD2	TRBV6-4	TRBJ2-2	CASSELAGANTGELFF	TGTGCCAGCAGCGAACTAGCGGGAGCGAACACCGGGGAGCTGTTTTTT